A single sample gave rise to the 4 T cell receptor beta chains below, sequenced in a study of shared clonotypes between healthy human individuals. Using immunoSEQ multiplex PCR, the repertoire was profiled, and TCRdb retains in-frame clones only, with some absent. Among about 96,000 clones listed, over 60% were seen once. The specimen was memory CD8+ T cells sorted from blood. The subset: CD45RO+ cells pooled with CCR7-negative TemRA cells. These receptors were collected from a young man in good health.

This clone was detected a few times. The chain combines TRBV2 with TRBJ2-1; tentatively, D is TRBD1 (5 bases). The CDR3 is 16 amino acids. Germline loops: CDR1 SNHLY, CDR2 FYNNEI. V was shortened by 4 bases and J by 1 base, with 14 bases between the two germline ends. In DNA form, the CDR3 reads TGTGCCAGCAGTGGCTTGGGGCAGATATCCTACAATGAGCAGTTCTTC. It yields the protein CASSGLGQISYNEQFF.

The chain couples TRBV6-5 to TRBJ1-6; D ambiguous. The CDR3 is made up of 14 amino acids. Trimming took 6 bases from V and 7 from J, leaving 13 bases between them. Germline V gene lookup returns CDR1 MNHEY and CDR2 SVGAGI. The CDR3 loop is CASSPGQPNSPLHF. CDR3 nucleotides: TGTGCCAGCAGCCCTGGGCAGCCGAATTCACCCCTCCACTTT.

This clone occurred a few times. The chain carries TRBV6-6 and TRBJ2-7, with 8 nucleotides matching TRBD1. The CDR3 loop spans 13 amino acids. V lost 2 bases and J lost 9; bases outside the gene matches: 6. Germline V CDR1 and CDR2: MNHNY, SVGAGI (reference sequence). For the CDR3, the DNA is TGTGCCAGCAGTTACGGACAGGGCCTCGGGCAGTACTTC. Its translation: CASSYGQGLGQYF.

The chain couples TRBV7-2 to TRBJ2-7, with D possibly TRBD1 on 5 matching bases. The CDR3 totals 18 residues. Deletions cut 1 base from V and 1 base from J, with 20 bases between. Germline CDR1 is SGHTA and CDR2 is FQGNSA. In DNA, the CDR3 is TGTGCCAGCAGCTTAGATAACGGGTATTGGGGCAGTTCCTACGAGCAGTACTTC. This encodes CASSLDNGYWGSSYEQYF.